The rows below give T cell receptor beta chains drawn from one sample of a study of T cells in Graves' hyperthyroidism and ophthalmopathy. MiXCR was run by TCRdb on the multiplex PCR reads, yielding one entry per CDR3 protein. The top ten hold roughly 24% of the sample, which has 270,000 or so distinct CDR3 sequences, approximately 26% seen once. Sequencing was carried out using blood. The receptors stem from a man aged 35-49 years with Graves' hyperthyroidism that later progressed to Graves' ophthalmopathy. Both conserved end residues are part of each CDR3. The order of the fields is V gene, clone size, J gene, D gene, CDR3 protein, CDR3 DNA. The D gene is left open where the match is weak. Part of the rows lack a size; the others show once, few, many or a class for expanded clones.

V gene: TRBV10-3; clone size: many; J gene: TRBJ2-5; D gene: NA; CDR3 protein: CAISNSGETQYF; CDR3 DNA: TGTGCCATCAGTAACAGCGGAGAGACCCAGTACTTC
V gene: TRBV6-2/TRBV6-3; clone size: few; J gene: TRBJ2-7; D gene: NA; CDR3 protein: CAITRGDEQYF; CDR3 DNA: TGTGCCATTACAAGGGGGGACGAGCAGTACTTC
V gene: TRBV24-1; clone size: many; J gene: TRBJ1-1; D gene: TRBD1; CDR3 protein: CATSVPGTGVLNTEAFF; CDR3 DNA: TGTGCCACCAGTGTTCCCGGGACAGGGGTCCTCAACACTGAAGCTTTCTTT
V gene: TRBV7-3; clone size: NA; J gene: TRBJ2-2; D gene: TRBD2; CDR3 protein: CASSSRPLVAGAIGELFF; CDR3 DNA: TGTGCCAGCAGCTCAAGACCCTTGGTAGCGGGAGCTATCGGGGAGCTGTTTTTT
V gene: TRBV7-9; clone size: many; J gene: TRBJ2-7; D gene: NA; CDR3 protein: CASSLPPPGSSEQYF; CDR3 DNA: TGTGCCAGCAGCTTACCCCCCCCTGGGAGCTCCGAGCAGTACTTC
V gene: TRBV20-1; clone size: many; J gene: TRBJ2-7; D gene: NA; CDR3 protein: CSADSLSYEQYF; CDR3 DNA: TGCAGTGCAGACAGCCTCTCCTACGAGCAGTACTTC
V gene: TRBV7-8; clone size: NA; J gene: TRBJ2-5; D gene: TRBD2; CDR3 protein: CASSLMVAGETQYF; CDR3 DNA: TGTGCCAGCAGCTTGATGGTAGCGGGAGAGACCCAGTACTTC
V gene: TRBV19; clone size: once; J gene: TRBJ1-2; D gene: TRBD1; CDR3 protein: CASTKIRAGGPPNYGYTF; CDR3 DNA: TGTGCCAGTACAAAAATCCGGGCAGGGGGCCCGCCTAACTATGGCTACACCTTC
V gene: TRBV9; clone size: many; J gene: TRBJ2-7; D gene: NA; CDR3 protein: CASSVSGQRGNEQYF; CDR3 DNA: TGTGCCAGCAGCGTCTCGGGGCAGAGGGGCAACGAGCAGTACTTC
V gene: TRBV7-3; clone size: once; J gene: TRBJ1-1; D gene: NA; CDR3 protein: CASSLWGNYGTEAFF; CDR3 DNA: TGTGCCAGCAGCTTATGGGGGAACTACGGCACTGAAGCTTTCTTT
V gene: TRBV15; clone size: many; J gene: TRBJ1-1; D gene: NA; CDR3 protein: CATSRDRGADTEAFF; CDR3 DNA: TGTGCCACCAGCAGAGATCGGGGGGCGGACACTGAAGCTTTCTTT
V gene: TRBV5-1; clone size: many; J gene: TRBJ2-5; D gene: NA; CDR3 protein: CASSLGGAEGGETQYF; CDR3 DNA: TGCGCCAGCAGCTTGGGGGGCGCCGAGGGGGGAGAGACCCAGTACTTC
V gene: TRBV28; clone size: many; J gene: TRBJ1-3; D gene: TRBD1; CDR3 protein: CASTRPGQKNTIYF; CDR3 DNA: TGTGCCAGCACGAGGCCGGGACAGAAAAACACCATATATTTT
V gene: TRBV12-3/TRBV12-4; clone size: many; J gene: TRBJ2-7; D gene: NA; CDR3 protein: CASSSTQGDYEQYF; CDR3 DNA: TGTGCCAGCAGTTCCACTCAGGGTGACTACGAGCAGTACTTC
V gene: TRBV10-3; clone size: NA; J gene: TRBJ1-1; D gene: TRBD1; CDR3 protein: CAISESTGPTEAFF; CDR3 DNA: TGTGCCATCAGTGAGTCGACAGGGCCCACTGAAGCTTTCTTT
V gene: TRBV6-5; clone size: NA; J gene: TRBJ1-2; D gene: NA; CDR3 protein: CASSFDSGSDYGYTF; CDR3 DNA: TGTGCCAGCAGTTTCGATTCAGGGAGCGACTATGGCTACACCTTC
V gene: TRBV20-1; clone size: NA; J gene: TRBJ2-5; D gene: NA; CDR3 protein: CSADEIGTLEETQYF; CDR3 DNA: TGCAGTGCTGACGAAATCGGGACTCTCGAAGAGACCCAGTACTTC
V gene: TRBV7-2; clone size: NA; J gene: TRBJ1-5; D gene: NA; CDR3 protein: CASSLNNGGEPQHF; CDR3 DNA: TGTGCCAGCAGCTTAAATAACGGGGGAGAGCCCCAGCATTTT
V gene: TRBV12-3/TRBV12-4; clone size: NA; J gene: TRBJ2-7; D gene: NA; CDR3 protein: CATSLEGVQQYF; CDR3 DNA: TGTGCCACCTCTCTTGAGGGGGTACAGCAGTACTTC
V gene: TRBV20-1; clone size: many; J gene: TRBJ1-2; D gene: NA; CDR3 protein: CSARVVVANYGYTF; CDR3 DNA: TGCAGTGCTAGAGTCGTTGTAGCTAACTATGGCTACACCTTC
V gene: TRBV6-2/TRBV6-3; clone size: NA; J gene: TRBJ1-1; D gene: NA; CDR3 protein: CASSSTMSTEAFF; CDR3 DNA: TGTGCCAGCAGTTCAACTATGAGCACTGAAGCTTTCTTT
V gene: TRBV7-8; clone size: many; J gene: TRBJ1-1; D gene: TRBD1; CDR3 protein: CASSSPGTGFSEAFF; CDR3 DNA: TGTGCCAGCAGCTCACCCGGGACAGGGTTTTCCGAAGCTTTCTTT
V gene: TRBV6-2/TRBV6-3; clone size: few; J gene: TRBJ2-7; D gene: NA; CDR3 protein: CASMRSRVTYEQYF; CDR3 DNA: TGTGCCAGCATGAGGTCCCGGGTGACCTACGAGCAGTACTTC
V gene: TRBV29-1; clone size: NA; J gene: TRBJ2-5; D gene: TRBD2; CDR3 protein: CSVSGTSGETQYF; CDR3 DNA: TGCAGCGTGTCCGGGACTAGCGGAGAGACCCAGTACTTC
V gene: TRBV7-2; clone size: many; J gene: TRBJ2-7; D gene: NA; CDR3 protein: CASSLEPTPTYEQYF; CDR3 DNA: TGTGCCAGCAGCCTCGAGCCCACACCGACCTACGAGCAGTACTTC
V gene: TRBV20-1; clone size: many; J gene: TRBJ1-1; D gene: TRBD1; CDR3 protein: CSAADRGDEAFF; CDR3 DNA: TGCAGTGCTGCCGACAGGGGCGATGAAGCTTTCTTT
V gene: TRBV12-3/TRBV12-4; clone size: many; J gene: TRBJ2-7; D gene: NA; CDR3 protein: CASSTSRGIFVYEQYF; CDR3 DNA: TGTGCCAGCAGTACTAGCCGGGGGATTTTCGTATACGAGCAGTACTTC
V gene: TRBV7-6; clone size: many; J gene: TRBJ2-7; D gene: NA; CDR3 protein: CASSAAGTPYEQYF; CDR3 DNA: TGTGCCAGCAGCGCCGCCGGGACCCCCTACGAGCAGTACTTC
V gene: TRBV7-3; clone size: many; J gene: TRBJ2-5; D gene: NA; CDR3 protein: CASSLRIGNGTQYF; CDR3 DNA: TGTGCCAGCAGCTTGCGGATAGGGAATGGGACCCAGTACTTC
V gene: TRBV6-5; clone size: many; J gene: TRBJ1-1; D gene: NA; CDR3 protein: CASSYPRGSMNTEAFF; CDR3 DNA: TGTGCCAGCAGTTACCCTAGAGGAAGCATGAACACTGAAGCTTTCTTT
V gene: TRBV12-3/TRBV12-4; clone size: many; J gene: TRBJ1-4; D gene: NA; CDR3 protein: CASSLSESGTSNEKLFF; CDR3 DNA: TGTGCCAGCAGTTTAAGTGAGTCCGGGACAAGTAATGAAAAACTGTTTTTT
V gene: TRBV5-1; clone size: many; J gene: TRBJ2-5; D gene: NA; CDR3 protein: CASSPGGAAQETQYF; CDR3 DNA: TGCGCCAGCAGCCCCGGGGGAGCGGCCCAAGAGACCCAGTACTTC
V gene: TRBV10-3; clone size: many; J gene: TRBJ2-7; D gene: TRBD1; CDR3 protein: CAISEGQGAYEQYF; CDR3 DNA: TGTGCCATCAGTGAAGGACAGGGGGCCTACGAGCAGTACTTC
V gene: TRBV11-2; clone size: many; J gene: TRBJ2-7; D gene: NA; CDR3 protein: CASSLEDRRTYEQYF; CDR3 DNA: TGTGCCAGCAGCTTAGAAGACAGGAGAACCTACGAGCAGTACTTC
V gene: TRBV5-1; clone size: few; J gene: TRBJ2-3; D gene: TRBD2; CDR3 protein: CASGVEPGGGTDTQYF; CDR3 DNA: TGCGCCAGCGGGGTTGAGCCGGGAGGAGGCACAGATACGCAGTATTTT
V gene: TRBV20-1; clone size: many; J gene: TRBJ1-1; D gene: NA; CDR3 protein: CSARDGGVLTEAFF; CDR3 DNA: TGCAGTGCCCGGGACGGGGGGGTCTTAACTGAAGCTTTCTTT